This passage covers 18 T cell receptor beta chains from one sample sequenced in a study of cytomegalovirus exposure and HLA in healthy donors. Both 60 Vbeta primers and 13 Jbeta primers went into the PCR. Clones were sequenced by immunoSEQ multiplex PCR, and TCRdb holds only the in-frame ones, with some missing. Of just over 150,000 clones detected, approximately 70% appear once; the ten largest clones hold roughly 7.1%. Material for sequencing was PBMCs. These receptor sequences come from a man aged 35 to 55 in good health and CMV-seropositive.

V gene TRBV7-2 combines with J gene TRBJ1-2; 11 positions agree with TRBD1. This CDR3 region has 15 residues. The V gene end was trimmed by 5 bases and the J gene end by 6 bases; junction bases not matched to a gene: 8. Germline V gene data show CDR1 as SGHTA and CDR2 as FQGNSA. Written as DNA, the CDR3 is TGTGCCAGCAGCCTGCCCCGGGGACAGGGGGATGGCTACACCTTC. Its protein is CASSLPRGQGDGYTF.

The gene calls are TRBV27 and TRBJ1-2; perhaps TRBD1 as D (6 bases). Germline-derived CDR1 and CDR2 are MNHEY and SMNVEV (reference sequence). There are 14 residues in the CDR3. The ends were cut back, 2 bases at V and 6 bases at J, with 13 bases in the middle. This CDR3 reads CASSLMGNRDGYTF. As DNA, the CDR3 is TGTGCCAGCAGTTTAATGGGCAACAGGGATGGCTACACCTTC.

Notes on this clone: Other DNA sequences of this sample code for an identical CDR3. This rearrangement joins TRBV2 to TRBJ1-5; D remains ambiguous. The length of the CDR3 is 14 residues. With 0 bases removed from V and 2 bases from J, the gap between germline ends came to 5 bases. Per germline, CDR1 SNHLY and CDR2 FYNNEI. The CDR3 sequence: CASSEARGNQPQHF. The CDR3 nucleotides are TGTGCCAGCAGTGAAGCGCGGGGCAATCAGCCCCAGCATTTT.

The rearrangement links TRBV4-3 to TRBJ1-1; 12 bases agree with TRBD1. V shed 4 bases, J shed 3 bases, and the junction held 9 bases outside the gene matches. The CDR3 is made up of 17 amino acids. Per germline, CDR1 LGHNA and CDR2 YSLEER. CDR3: CASSPGTGGGLDTEAFF. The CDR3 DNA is TGCGCCAGCAGCCCCGGGACAGGGGGCGGTCTCGACACTGAAGCTTTCTTT.

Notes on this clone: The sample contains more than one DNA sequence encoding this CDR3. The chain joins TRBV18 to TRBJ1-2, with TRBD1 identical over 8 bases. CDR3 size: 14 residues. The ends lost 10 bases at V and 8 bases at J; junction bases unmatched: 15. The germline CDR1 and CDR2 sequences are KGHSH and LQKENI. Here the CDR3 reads CATIGQGRRDGYTF. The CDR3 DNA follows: TGTGCCACCATTGGACAGGGAAGGCGAGACGGCTACACCTTC.

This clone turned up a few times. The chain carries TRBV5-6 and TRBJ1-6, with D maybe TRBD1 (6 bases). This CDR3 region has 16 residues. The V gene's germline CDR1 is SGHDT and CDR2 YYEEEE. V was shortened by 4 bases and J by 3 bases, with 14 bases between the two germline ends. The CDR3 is CASSLGGQIYNSPLHF. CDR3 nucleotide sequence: TGTGCCAGCAGCCTGGGGGGGCAGATCTATAATTCACCCCTCCACTTT. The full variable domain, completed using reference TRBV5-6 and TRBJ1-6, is DAGVTQSPTHLIKTRGQQVTLRCSPKSGHDTVSWYQQALGQGPQFIFQYYEEEERQRGNFPDRFSGHQFPNYSSELNVNALLLGDSALYLCASSLGGQIYNSPLHFGNGTRLTVT.

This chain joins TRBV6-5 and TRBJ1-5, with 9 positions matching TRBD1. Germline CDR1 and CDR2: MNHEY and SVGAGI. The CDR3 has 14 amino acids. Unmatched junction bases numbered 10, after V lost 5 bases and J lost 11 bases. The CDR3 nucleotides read TGTGCCAGCAGTCCCCGGGACAGGGAGTGGGCCCAGCATTTT. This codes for CASSPRDREWAQHF.

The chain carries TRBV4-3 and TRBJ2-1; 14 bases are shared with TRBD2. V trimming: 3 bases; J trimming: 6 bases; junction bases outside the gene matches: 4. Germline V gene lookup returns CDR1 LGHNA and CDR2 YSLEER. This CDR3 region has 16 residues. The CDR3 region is CASSHLGLAGVNEQFF. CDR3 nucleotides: TGCGCCAGCAGCCACCTGGGACTAGCGGGGGTCAATGAGCAGTTCTTC.

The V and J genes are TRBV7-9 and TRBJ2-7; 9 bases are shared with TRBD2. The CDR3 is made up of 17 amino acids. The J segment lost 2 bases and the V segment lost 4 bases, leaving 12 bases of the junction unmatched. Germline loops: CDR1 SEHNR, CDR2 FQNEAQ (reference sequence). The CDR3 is CASSSGRLAGSPYEQYF. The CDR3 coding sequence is TGTGCCAGCAGCTCAGGACGGCTAGCGGGGTCTCCCTACGAGCAGTACTTC.

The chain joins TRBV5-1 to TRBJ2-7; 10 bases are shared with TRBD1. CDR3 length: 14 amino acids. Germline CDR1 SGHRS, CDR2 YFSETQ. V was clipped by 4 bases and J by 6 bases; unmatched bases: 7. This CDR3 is CASSPRTGGCEQYF. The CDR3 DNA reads TGCGCCAGCAGCCCTAGGACAGGGGGTTGCGAGCAGTACTTC.

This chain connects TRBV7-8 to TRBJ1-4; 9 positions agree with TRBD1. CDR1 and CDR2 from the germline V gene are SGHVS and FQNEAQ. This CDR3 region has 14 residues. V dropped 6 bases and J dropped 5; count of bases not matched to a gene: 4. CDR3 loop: CASRTGTGNEKLFF. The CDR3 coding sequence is TGTGCCAGCAGGACCGGGACAGGGAATGAAAAACTGTTTTTT.

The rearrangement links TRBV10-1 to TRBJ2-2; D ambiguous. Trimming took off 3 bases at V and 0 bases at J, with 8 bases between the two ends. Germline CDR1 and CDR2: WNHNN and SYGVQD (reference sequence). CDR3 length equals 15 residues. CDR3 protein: CASSDCSANTGELFF. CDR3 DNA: TGCGCCAGCAGTGATTGCTCAGCGAACACCGGGGAGCTGTTTTTT.

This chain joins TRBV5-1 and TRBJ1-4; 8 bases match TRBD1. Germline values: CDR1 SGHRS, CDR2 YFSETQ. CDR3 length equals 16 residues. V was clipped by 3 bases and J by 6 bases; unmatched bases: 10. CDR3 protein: CASSSGLDRVYEKLFF. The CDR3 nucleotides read TGCGCCAGCAGCTCGGGACTGGACAGGGTTTATGAAAAACTGTTTTTT. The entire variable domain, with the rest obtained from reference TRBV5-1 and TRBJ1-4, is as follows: KAGVTQTPRYLIKTRGQQVTLSCSPISGHRSVSWYQQTPGQGLQFLFEYFSETQRNKGNFPGRFSGRQFSNSRSEMNVSTLELGDSALYLCASSSGLDRVYEKLFFGSGTQLSVL.

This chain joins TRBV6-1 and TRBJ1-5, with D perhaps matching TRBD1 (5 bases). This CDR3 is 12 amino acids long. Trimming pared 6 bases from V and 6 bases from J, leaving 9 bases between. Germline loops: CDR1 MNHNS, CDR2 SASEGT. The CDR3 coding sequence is TGTGCCAGCAGAGGGGATTCTCAGCCCCAGCATTTT. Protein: CASRGDSQPQHF.

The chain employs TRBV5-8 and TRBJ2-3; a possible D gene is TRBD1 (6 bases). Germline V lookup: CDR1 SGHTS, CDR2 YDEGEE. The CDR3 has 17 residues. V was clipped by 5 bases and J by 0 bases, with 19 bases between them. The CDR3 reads CASSSTGPGTSTDTQYF. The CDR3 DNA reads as TGTGCCAGCAGTTCAACAGGGCCGGGTACTAGCACAGATACGCAGTATTTT.

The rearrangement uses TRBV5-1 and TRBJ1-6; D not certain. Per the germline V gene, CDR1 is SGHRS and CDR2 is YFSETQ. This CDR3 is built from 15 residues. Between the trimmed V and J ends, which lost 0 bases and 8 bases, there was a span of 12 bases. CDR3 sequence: CASSLEGLLDSPLHF. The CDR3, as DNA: TGCGCCAGCAGCTTGGAAGGACTCTTGGATTCACCCCTCCACTTT.

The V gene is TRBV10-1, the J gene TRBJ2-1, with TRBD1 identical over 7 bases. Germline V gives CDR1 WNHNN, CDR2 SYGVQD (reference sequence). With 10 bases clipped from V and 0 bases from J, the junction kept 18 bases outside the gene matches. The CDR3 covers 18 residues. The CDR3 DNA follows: TGCGCCACCTCGGGCGTGCCAGGGGGTTCTGACTCCTACAATGAGCAGTTCTTC. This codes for CATSGVPGGSDSYNEQFF.

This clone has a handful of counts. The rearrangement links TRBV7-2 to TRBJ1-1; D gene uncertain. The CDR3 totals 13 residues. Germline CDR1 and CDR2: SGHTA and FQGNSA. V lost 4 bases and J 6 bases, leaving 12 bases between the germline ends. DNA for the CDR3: TGTGCCAGCAGCTCCCAGAGGGAATCTGAAGCTTTCTTT. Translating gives CASSSQRESEAFF.